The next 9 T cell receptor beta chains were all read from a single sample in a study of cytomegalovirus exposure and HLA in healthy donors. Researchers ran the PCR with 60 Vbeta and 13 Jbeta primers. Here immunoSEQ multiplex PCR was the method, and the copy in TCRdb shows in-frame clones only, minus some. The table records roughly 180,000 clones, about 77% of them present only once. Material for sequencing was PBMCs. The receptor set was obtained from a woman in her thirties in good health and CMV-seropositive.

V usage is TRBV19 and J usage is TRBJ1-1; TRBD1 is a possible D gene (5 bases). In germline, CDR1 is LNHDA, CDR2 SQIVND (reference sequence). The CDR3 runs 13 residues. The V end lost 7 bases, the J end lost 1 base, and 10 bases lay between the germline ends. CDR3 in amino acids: CASNFGQNTEAFF. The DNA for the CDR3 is TGTGCCAGTAACTTCGGACAGAACACTGAAGCTTTCTTT.

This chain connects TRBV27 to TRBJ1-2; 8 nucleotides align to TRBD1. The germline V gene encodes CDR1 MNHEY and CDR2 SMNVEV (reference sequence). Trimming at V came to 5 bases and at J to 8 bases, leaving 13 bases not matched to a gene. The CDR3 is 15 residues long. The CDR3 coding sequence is TGTGCCAGCAGTCTCGGGACAGGTGGTACGGGAGGCTACACCTTC. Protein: CASSLGTGGTGGYTF.

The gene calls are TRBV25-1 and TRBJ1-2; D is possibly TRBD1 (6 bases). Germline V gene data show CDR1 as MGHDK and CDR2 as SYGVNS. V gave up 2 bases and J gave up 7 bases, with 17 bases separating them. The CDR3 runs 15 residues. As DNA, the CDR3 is TGTGCCAGCAGTGAAGATGACACAGGGTATGGTGGCTACACCTTC. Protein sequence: CASSEDDTGYGGYTF.

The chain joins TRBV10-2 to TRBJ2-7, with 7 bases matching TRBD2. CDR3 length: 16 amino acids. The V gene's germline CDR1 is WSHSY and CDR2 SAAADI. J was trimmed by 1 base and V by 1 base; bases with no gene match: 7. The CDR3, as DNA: TGCGCCAGCAGTGAGTTTGCGGGAGTAGGATCCTACGAGCAGTACTTC. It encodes CASSEFAGVGSYEQYF.

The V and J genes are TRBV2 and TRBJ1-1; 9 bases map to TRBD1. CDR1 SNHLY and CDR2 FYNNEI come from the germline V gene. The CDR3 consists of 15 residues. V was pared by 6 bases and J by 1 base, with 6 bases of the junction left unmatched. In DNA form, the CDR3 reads TGTGCCAGCAGACTGGGGGACAGGGCGAACACTGAAGCTTTCTTT. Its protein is CASRLGDRANTEAFF.

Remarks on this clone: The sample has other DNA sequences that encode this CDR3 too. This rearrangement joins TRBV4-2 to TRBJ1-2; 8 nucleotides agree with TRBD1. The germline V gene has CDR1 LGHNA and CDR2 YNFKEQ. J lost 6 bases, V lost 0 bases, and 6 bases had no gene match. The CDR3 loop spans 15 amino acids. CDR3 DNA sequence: TGTGCCAGCAGCCAAGAGGGGACAGGATCTGATGGCTACACCTTC. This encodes CASSQEGTGSDGYTF.

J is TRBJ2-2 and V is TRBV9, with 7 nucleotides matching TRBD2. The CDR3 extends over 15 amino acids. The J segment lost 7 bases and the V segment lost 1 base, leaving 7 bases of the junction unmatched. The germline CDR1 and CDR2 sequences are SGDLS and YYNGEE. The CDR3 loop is CASSVRRGVGGELFF. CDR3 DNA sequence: TGTGCCAGCAGCGTACGTCGGGGGGTTGGCGGGGAGCTGTTTTTT.

CDR3 protein: CATSRDAKEGQPQHF. The CDR3, as DNA: TGTGCCACCAGCAGAGACGCCAAGGAGGGGCAGCCCCAGCATTTT. The V call is TRBV15, the J call TRBJ1-5; TRBD1 might be the D (5 bases). V lost 0 bases, J lost 7 bases, and 13 bases lay in between. Looked up from germline, CDR1 is LNHNV and CDR2 is YYDKDF (reference sequence). CDR3 size: 15 residues. Full variable domain (remainder filled in from reference TRBV15 and TRBJ1-5): DAMVIQNPRYQVTQFGKPVTLSCSQTLNHNVMYWYQQKSSQAPKLLFHYYDKDFNNEADTPDNFQSRRPNTSFCFLDIRSPGLGDTAMYLCATSRDAKEGQPQHFGDGTRLSIL.

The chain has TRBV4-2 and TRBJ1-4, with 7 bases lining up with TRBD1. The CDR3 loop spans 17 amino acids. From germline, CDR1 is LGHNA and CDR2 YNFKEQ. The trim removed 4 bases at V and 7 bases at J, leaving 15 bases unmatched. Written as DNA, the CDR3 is TGTGCCAGCAGCCGAACCGGGACAGTCGATCAAGGTGAAAAACTGTTTTTT. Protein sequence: CASSRTGTVDQGEKLFF.